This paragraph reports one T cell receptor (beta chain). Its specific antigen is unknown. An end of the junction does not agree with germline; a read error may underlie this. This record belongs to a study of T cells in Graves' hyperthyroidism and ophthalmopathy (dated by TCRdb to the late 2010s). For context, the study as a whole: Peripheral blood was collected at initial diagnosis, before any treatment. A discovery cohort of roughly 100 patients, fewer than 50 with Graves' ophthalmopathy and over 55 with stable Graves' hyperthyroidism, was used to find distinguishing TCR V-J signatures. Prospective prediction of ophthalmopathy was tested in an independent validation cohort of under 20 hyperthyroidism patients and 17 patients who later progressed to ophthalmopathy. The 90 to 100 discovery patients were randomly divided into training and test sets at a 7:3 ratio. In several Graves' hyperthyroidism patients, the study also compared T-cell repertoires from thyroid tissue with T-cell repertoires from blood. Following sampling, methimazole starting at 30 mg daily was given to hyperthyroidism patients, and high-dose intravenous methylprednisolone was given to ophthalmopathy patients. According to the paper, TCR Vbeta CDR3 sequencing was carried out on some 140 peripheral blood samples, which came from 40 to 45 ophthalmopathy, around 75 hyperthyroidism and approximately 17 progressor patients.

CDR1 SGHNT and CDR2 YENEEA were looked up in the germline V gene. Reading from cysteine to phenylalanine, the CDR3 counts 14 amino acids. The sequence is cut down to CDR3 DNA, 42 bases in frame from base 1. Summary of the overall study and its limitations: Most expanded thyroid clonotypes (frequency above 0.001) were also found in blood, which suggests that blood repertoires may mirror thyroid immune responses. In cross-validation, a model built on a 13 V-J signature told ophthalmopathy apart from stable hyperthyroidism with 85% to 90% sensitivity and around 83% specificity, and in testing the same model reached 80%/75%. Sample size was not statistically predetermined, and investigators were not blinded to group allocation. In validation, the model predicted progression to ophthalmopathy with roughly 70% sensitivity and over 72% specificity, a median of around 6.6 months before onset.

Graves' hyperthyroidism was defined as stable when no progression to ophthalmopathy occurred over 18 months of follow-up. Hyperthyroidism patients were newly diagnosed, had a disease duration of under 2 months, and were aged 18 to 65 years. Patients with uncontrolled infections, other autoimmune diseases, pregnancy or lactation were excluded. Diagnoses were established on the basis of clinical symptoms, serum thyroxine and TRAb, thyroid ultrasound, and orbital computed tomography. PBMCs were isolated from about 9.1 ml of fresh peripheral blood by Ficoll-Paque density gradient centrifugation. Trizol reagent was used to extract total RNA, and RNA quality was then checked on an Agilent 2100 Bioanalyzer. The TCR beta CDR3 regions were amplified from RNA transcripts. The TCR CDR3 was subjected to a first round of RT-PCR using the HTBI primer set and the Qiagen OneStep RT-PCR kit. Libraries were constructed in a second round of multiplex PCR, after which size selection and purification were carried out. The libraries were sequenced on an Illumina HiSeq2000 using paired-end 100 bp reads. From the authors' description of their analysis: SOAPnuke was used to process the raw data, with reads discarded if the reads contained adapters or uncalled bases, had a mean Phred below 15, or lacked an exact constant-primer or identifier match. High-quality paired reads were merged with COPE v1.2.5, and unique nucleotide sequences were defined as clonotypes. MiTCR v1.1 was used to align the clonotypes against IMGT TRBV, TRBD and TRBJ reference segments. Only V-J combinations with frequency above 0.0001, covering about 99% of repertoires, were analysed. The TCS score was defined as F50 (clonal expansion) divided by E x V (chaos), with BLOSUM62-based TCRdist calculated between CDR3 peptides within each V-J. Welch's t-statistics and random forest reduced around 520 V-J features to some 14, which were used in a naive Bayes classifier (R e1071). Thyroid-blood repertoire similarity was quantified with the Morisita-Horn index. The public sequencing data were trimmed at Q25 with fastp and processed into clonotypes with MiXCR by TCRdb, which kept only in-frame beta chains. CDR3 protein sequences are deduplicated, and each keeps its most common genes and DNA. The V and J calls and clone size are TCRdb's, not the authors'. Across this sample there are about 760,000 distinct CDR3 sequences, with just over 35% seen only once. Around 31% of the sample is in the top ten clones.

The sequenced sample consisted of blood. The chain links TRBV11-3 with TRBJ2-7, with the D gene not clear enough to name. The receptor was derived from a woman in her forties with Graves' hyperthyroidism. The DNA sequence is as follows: TGTGCCAGCAGCCCAAACGACGCTCCCTACGAGCAGCACTTC. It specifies CASSPNDAPYEQHF.